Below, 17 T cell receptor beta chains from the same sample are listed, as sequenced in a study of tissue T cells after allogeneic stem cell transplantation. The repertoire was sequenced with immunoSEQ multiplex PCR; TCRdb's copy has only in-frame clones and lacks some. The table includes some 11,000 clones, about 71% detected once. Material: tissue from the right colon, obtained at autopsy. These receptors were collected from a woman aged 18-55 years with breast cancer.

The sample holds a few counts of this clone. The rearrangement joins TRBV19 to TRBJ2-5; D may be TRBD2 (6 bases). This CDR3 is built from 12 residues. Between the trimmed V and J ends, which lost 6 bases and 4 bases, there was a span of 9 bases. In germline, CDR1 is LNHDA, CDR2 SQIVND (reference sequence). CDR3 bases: TGTGCCAGTAGGCTTAGCGGAGAGACCCAGTACTTC. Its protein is CASRLSGETQYF.

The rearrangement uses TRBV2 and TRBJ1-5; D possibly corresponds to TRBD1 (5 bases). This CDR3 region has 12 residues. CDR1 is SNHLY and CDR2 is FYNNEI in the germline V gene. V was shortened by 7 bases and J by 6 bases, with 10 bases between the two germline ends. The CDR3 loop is CASMSGGQPQHF. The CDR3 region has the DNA TGTGCCAGCATGAGTGGGGGTCAGCCCCAGCATTTT. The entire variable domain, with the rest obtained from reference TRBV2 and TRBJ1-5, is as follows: EPEVTQTPSHQVTQMGQEVILRCVPISNHLYFYWYRQILGQKVEFLVSFYNNEISEKSEIFDDQFSVERPDGSNFTLKIRSTKLEDSAMYFCASMSGGQPQHFGDGTRLSIL.

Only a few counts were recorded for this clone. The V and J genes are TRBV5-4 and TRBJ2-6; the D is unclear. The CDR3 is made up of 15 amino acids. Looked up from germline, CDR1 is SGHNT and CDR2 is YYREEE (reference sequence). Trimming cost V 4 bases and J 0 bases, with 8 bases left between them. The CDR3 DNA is TGTGCCAGCAGCATCCAGAACTCTGGGGCCAACGTCCTGACTTTC. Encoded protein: CASSIQNSGANVLTF.

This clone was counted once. CDR3 in amino acids: CASSPDLDTEAFF. The CDR3 DNA reads as TGTGCCAGCAGCCCTGACCTTGACACTGAAGCTTTCTTT. The chain employs TRBV11-2 and TRBJ1-1, with D unclear. CDR3 size: 13 residues. Germline V CDR1 and CDR2: SGHAT, FQNNGV. V was cut by 5 bases and J by 3 bases, with 10 bases left in between.

CDR3 in amino acids: CASSPTLQGKETQYF. The CDR3 DNA sequence: TGTGCCAGCAGCCCGACACTACAGGGGAAAGAGACCCAGTACTTC. The rearrangement uses TRBV5-4 and TRBJ2-5, with TRBD1 matching over 7 bases. V gave up 4 bases and J gave up 3 bases; unmatched junction bases: 9. This CDR3 region has 15 residues. Germline V gene lookup returns CDR1 SGHNT and CDR2 YYREEE (reference sequence).

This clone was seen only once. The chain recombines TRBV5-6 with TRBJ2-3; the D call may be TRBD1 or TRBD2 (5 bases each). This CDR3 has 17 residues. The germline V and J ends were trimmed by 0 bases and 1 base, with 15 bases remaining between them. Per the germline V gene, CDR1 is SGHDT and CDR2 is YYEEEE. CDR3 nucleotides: TGTGCCAGCAGCTTGGCTAGTGGGGGAATAGGCACAGATACGCAGTATTTT. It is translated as CASSLASGGIGTDTQYF.

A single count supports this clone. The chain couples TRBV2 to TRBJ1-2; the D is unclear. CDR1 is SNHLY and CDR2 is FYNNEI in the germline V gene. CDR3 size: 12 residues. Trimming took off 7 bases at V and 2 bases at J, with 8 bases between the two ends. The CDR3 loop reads CASNPGNYGYTF. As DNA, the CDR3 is TGTGCCAGCAATCCAGGAAACTATGGCTACACCTTC.

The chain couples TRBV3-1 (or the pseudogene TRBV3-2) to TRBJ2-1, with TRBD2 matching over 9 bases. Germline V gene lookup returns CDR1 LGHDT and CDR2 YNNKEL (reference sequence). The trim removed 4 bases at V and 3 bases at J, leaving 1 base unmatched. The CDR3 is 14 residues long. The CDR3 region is CASSPSGDYNEQFF. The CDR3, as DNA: TGTGCCAGCAGCCCTAGCGGGGACTACAATGAGCAGTTCTTC.

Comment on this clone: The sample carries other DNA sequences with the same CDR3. CDR3 region: CASSLEHTDTQYF. The DNA of the CDR3 is TGTGCCAGCAGCTTAGAGCACACAGATACGCAGTATTTT. The chain carries TRBV11-2 and TRBJ2-3; no reliable D call. Looked up from germline, CDR1 is SGHAT and CDR2 is FQNNGV. Trimming left V 0 bases short and J 2 bases short, with 3 bases between. The length of the CDR3 is 13 residues.

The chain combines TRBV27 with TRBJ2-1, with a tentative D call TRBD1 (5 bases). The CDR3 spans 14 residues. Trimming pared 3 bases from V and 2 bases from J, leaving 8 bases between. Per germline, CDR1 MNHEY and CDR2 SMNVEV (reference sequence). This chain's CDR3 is CASSFGATYNEQFF. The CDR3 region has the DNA TGTGCCAGCAGTTTTGGGGCTACCTACAATGAGCAGTTCTTC.

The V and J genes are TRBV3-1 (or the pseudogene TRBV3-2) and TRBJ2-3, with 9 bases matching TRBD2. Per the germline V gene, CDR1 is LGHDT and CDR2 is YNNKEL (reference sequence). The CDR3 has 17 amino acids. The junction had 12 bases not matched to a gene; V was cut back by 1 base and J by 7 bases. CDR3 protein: CASSQGEVGTSLNTQYF. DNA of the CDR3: TGTGCCAGCAGCCAAGGAGAAGTCGGGACTAGCCTCAATACGCAGTATTTT.

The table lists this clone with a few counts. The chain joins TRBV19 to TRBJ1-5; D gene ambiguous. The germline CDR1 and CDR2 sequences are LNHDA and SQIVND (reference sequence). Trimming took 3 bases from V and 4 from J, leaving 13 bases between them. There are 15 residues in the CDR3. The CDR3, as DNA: TGTGCCAGTAGTATTTTCGGTCAGCAGAATCAGCCCCAGCATTTT. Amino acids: CASSIFGQQNQPQHF.

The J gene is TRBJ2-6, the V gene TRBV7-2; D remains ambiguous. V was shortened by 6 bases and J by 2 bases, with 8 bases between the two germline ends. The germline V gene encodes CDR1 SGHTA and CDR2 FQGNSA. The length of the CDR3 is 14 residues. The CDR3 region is CASSLQPGANVLTF. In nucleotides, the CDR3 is TGTGCCAGCAGTTTACAACCTGGGGCCAACGTCCTGACTTTC.

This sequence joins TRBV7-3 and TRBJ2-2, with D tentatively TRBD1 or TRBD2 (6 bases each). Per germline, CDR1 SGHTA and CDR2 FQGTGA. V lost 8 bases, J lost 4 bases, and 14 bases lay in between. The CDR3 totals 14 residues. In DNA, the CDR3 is TGTGCCAGCGACCGGGGGCCCGGCACCGGGGAGCTGTTTTTT. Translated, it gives CASDRGPGTGELFF. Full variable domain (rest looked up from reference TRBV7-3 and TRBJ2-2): GAGVSQTPSNKVTEKGKYVELRCDPISGHTALYWYRQSLGQGPEFLIYFQGTGAADDSGLPNDRFFAVRPEGSVSTLKIQRTERGDSAVYLCASDRGPGTGELFFGEGSRLTVL.

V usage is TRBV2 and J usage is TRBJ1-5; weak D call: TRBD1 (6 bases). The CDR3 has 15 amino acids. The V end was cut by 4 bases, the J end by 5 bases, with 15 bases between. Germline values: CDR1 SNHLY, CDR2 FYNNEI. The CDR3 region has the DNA TGTGCCAGCAGTGCTTTCTTAGGGGGGTATCAGCCCCAGCATTTT. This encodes CASSAFLGGYQPQHF.

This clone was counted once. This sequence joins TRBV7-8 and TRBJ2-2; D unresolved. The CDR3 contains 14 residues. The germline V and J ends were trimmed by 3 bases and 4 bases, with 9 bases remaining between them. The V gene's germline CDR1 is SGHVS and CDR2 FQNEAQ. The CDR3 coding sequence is TGTGCCAGCAGCTTTTGGATCTCCACCGGGGAGCTGTTTTTT. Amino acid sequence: CASSFWISTGELFF.

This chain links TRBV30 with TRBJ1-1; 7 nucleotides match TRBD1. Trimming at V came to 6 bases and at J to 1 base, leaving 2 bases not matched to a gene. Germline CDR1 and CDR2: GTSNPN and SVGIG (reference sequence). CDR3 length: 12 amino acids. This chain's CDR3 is CACYRGNTEAFF. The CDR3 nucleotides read TGTGCCTGCTACAGGGGGAACACTGAAGCTTTCTTT.